This TCR beta chain was found in a study of cytomegalovirus exposure and HLA in healthy donors. Vbeta (60) and Jbeta (13) primers were used in the PCR. Libraries were prepared by immunoSEQ multiplex PCR; TCRdb keeps only in-frame clonotypes and omits some of them. Of under 150,000 clones in the sample, over 60% were seen once. The V and J ends lost 0 bases and 0 bases respectively, with 12 bases between them. Per the germline V gene, CDR1 is SGHNT and CDR2 is YENEEA. The CDR3 sequence is 17 residues long. Study-wide results and limits: Productive rates of about 90% or about 30% were seen for most TCR beta V segments in an earlier analysis. Presence/absence analyses rested on an assumption that sequencing depth was roughly uniform across donors.

In regard to this clone: Its target is unknown.

The clonotype was recovered from a human donor in good health. The specimen was PBMCs. The genes are TRBV11-3 and TRBJ2-1, with D unresolved. The CDR3: CASSLDLVGSSYNEQFF. The CDR3 DNA follows: TGTGCCAGCAGCTTAGATTTAGTGGGCAGCTCCTACAATGAGCAGTTCTTC. Looking up the rest from reference TRBV11-3 and TRBJ2-1 gives the full variable domain: EAGVVQSPRYKIIEKKQPVAFWCNPISGHNTLYWYLQNLGQGPELLIRYENEEAVDDSQLPKDRFSAERLKGVDSTLKIQPAELGDSAVYLCASSLDLVGSSYNEQFFGPGTRLTVL.